This T cell receptor beta chain was profiled in a study of beta chain features in type 1 diabetes (dated by TCRdb to the late 2010s). In terms of the full investigation: Mean age, gender distribution, total cell number and subset yield were not different between patients and healthy donors. A total of some 100,000,000 sorted cells were examined across all samples, and a strong correlation was observed between cell number per subset and RNA yield. The study compared the TCRB repertoires of sorted circulating CD4+ T cell subsets in recently diagnosed type 1 diabetes patients with those in matched healthy donors. Whereas all 28 donors provided naive and central memory subsets, regulatory and stem cell-like memory subsets were isolated from just 8 patients and roughly 8 healthy donors. The paper's findings and limits, for the study overall: Because the HLA sub-analyses included only small numbers of individuals, any influence of HLA type on TCRB rearrangement was left unresolved. In all four CD4+ subsets, TCRB CDR3 length was moderately but significantly shorter in type 1 diabetes patients. Shorter templates might be favored by PCR, yet because patient and control samples were amplified and corrected together, any such skew would affect both groups equally. Patients with type 1 diabetes made fewer insertions and deleted more nucleotides at VDJ recombination sites, implying thymic rearrangement abnormalities. Naive, central memory and regulatory TCRB repertoires appeared more similar among patients than among healthy donors. Because cDNA rather than genomic DNA was sequenced, highly expressing activated cells could have been over-represented, although no difference in activation and CD3 levels was found between groups.

This clone showed up just a few times. Its antigen remains undetermined. It has no much larger one-base neighbor in the sample; base qualities were not kept. The CDR3 runs 15 residues from the cysteine to the phenylalanine. The retained sequence is limited to the CDR3, 45 bases, with the frame set at the first base. Cut back by 0 bases and 0 bases, the V and J ends lie 9 bases apart. CDR1 and CDR2 are drawn from the germline V gene: SGHRS, YFSETQ. The entire isolated RNA was reverse transcribed using the High Capacity cDNA Reverse Transcription Kit, and thus expressed TCRB transcripts were sequenced. Naive, central memory and regulatory T cell samples underwent deep immunoSEQ sequencing, averaging approximately 3.3 million total reads per sample. After sorted cells were lysed in RLT buffer, RNA was extracted with DNase-treated RNeasy Micro or Mini kits, with the choice depending on cell number. To prevent cross-contamination, every cell subset was processed on its own, while patient and healthy donor samples were processed together. The immunoSEQ multiplex PCR was used to amplify TCRB sequences from cDNA, yielding 87-bp fragments that span the CDR3 region. The amplicons were sequenced using the Illumina HiSeq platform. In the authors' own workflow: Synthetic template baselines were used to correct PCR bias computationally, reads within Hamming distance 2 were collapsed together, and singletons that could not be merged were discarded. Reads were aligned to IMGT to assign V, D and J genes, CDR3 length, and insertions or deletions at six rearrangement sites. Within each subset, clonotype counts were normalized to sorted cell number, after which true diversity and Gini coefficients were computed with the tcR R package. The overlap coefficient, calculated on TCRB nucleotide sequences, was used to measure repertoire sharing. Not all clones reach the TCRdb copy of this immuneACCESS table, which keeps in-frame sequences only. Checked studies attribute under half of the gap to unresolved V genes and leave the rest unexplained. V, J and clone size were drawn from that table, and D and trimming were deduced from the DNA. This sample has 95,000 to 110,000 clones in its table, and over 25% of those were observed once. The ten top clones hold roughly 0.58% of the sample.

Each donor gave one peripheral blood draw, averaging approximately 120 mL, which was collected into heparinised tubes. A BD FACSAria II and a panel including CD45RO, CCR7, CD25, CD127, CD95 and CD27 were used to sort naive, central memory, regulatory and stem cell-like memory CD4+ T cells. A purity above 95% was achieved for all sorted populations. PBMCs were isolated immediately by Lymphoprep density gradient centrifugation and stained directly without culture. To minimize batch effects, samples were stained and sorted in pairs, one healthy donor with one patient per experiment. The sequence is built from TRBV5-1 and TRBJ1-1, with an unclear D gene assignment. The sequence derives from a woman aged 18-29 years with type 1 diabetes. The sample consisted of central memory CD4+ T cells from blood. Here the CDR3 is given as CASSLAAGMNTEAFF. In nucleotides, the sequence is TGCGCCAGCAGCTTGGCCGCGGGGATGAACACTGAAGCTTTCTTT. With the portions outside the CDR3 filled from the reference TRBV5-1 and TRBJ1-1 genes, the complete variable region becomes KAGVTQTPRYLIKTRGQQVTLSCSPISGHRSVSWYQQTPGQGLQFLFEYFSETQRNKGNFPGRFSGRQFSNSRSEMNVSTLELGDSALYLCASSLAAGMNTEAFFGQGTRLTVV.